The 27 T cell receptor beta chains reported below all come from one sample, sequenced in a study of beta chain features in type 1 diabetes. Regarding the study as a whole: Shortening of TCRB CDR3s, moderate but significant, appeared in all four CD4+ subsets of Type 1 diabetes patients.

Sequencing targeted expressed TCRB transcripts, as all isolated RNA had been reverse transcribed. Profiled with immunoSEQ multiplex PCR; TCRdb holds only in-frame clones, not every one. This sample has about 160,000 clones, with roughly 9% found just once. These receptors are not linked to any known antigen. Sequencing was done on a sample of central memory CD4+ T cells from blood. Source of these receptors: a woman aged 25 to 39 with type 1 diabetes.

This clone was found a few times. The chain carries TRBV5-6 and TRBJ1-2, with D uncertain. Germline V gives CDR1 SGHDT, CDR2 YYEEEE. V lost 0 bases to trimming and J lost 3 bases, with 12 bases between them. CDR3 length equals 15 residues. The CDR3 is CASSLDSSQYYGYTF. The CDR3 DNA sequence: TGTGCCAGCAGCTTGGATTCTAGCCAGTACTATGGCTACACCTTC.

This clone appeared a few times. The chain combines TRBV21-1 with TRBJ2-5; the table's D call of TRBD2 was not tested on the DNA. TRBV21-1 is a documented pseudogene. This CDR3 has 17 residues. The CDR3 reads CASRIRARGSLQETQYF. CDR3 in DNA: TGTGCCAGCAGGATAAGGGCCCGGGGGTCGCTTCAAGAGACCCAGTACTTC.

CDR3 DNA: TGCGCCAGCGGAACCAGGGGACAGAGCTCCTACGAGCAGTACTTC. Its translation is CASGTRGQSSYEQYF. The genes are TRBV23-1 and TRBJ2-7; 7 bases fit TRBD1. TRBV23-1 is labeled an ORF, and its function is uncertain. Trimming took 8 bases from V and 0 from J; bases not matched to a gene: 10. The CDR3 runs 15 residues.

This clone turned up a few times. The chain links TRBV5-1 to TRBJ2-3, with 7 positions matching TRBD2. This CDR3 is built from 15 residues. Per the germline V gene, CDR1 is SGHRS and CDR2 is YFSETQ. Trimming removed 6 bases from V and 2 bases from J; junction bases left unmatched: 9. CDR3 sequence (DNA): TGCGCCAGCACCCCCGGGGCGGGAGCCACAGATACGCAGTATTTT. Amino acid sequence: CASTPGAGATDTQYF.

V gene TRBV28 combines with J gene TRBJ1-1, with D hard to call. Germline V gives CDR1 MDHEN, CDR2 SYDVKM. With 2 bases removed from V and 3 bases from J, the gap between germline ends came to 13 bases. The CDR3 has 15 residues. The CDR3: CASSLHGDWDTEAFF. The DNA of the CDR3 is TGTGCCAGCAGTTTACACGGTGACTGGGACACTGAAGCTTTCTTT.

This clone was found a few times. The chain employs TRBV29-1 and TRBJ2-1, with D unresolved. The CDR3 totals 11 residues. Looked up from germline, CDR1 is SQVTM and CDR2 is ANQGSEA. V lost 3 bases, J lost 4 bases, and 4 bases lay in between. CDR3 loop: CSVDRYNEQFF. The CDR3 coding sequence is TGCAGCGTTGACAGGTACAATGAGCAGTTCTTC.

The V and J genes are TRBV7-9 and TRBJ2-7, with 11 bases identical to TRBD2. V lost 5 bases to trimming and J lost 2 bases; unmatched junction nucleotides: 5. CDR1 and CDR2 from the germline V gene are SEHNR and FQNEAQ (reference sequence). The CDR3 loop spans 15 amino acids. The CDR3 DNA reads as TGTGCCAGCAGCATTAGCGGGAGGGAAGCCTACGAGCAGTACTTC. Encoded protein: CASSISGREAYEQYF.

The V call is TRBV4-1, the J call TRBJ1-5; perhaps TRBD1 as D (5 bases). V was pared by 0 bases and J by 7 bases, with 13 bases between. Germline lookup yields CDR1 MGHRA and CDR2 YSYEKL. The CDR3 covers 15 residues. Written as DNA, the CDR3 is TGCGCCAGCAGCCAAGACGGGCAGGGCGGCCAGCCCCAGCATTTT. Translated: CASSQDGQGGQPQHF.

This clone has only a few counts. The chain has TRBV19 and TRBJ2-7; TRBD1 might be the D (5 bases). The germline CDR1 and CDR2 sequences are LNHDA and SQIVND (reference sequence). Between the trimmed V and J ends, which lost 3 bases and 2 bases, there was a span of 8 bases. The CDR3 has 13 residues. The CDR3 loop is CASSIGHTYEQYF. DNA of the CDR3: TGTGCCAGTAGTATCGGACACACCTACGAGCAGTACTTC.

The table lists this clone with a few counts. The chain couples TRBV25-1 to TRBJ2-1; TRBD1 might be the D (5 bases). CDR3 size: 14 residues. Looked up from germline, CDR1 is MGHDK and CDR2 is SYGVNS. V lost 3 bases and J 3 bases, leaving 9 bases between the germline ends. CDR3 amino acids: CASSDGQIYNEQFF. As DNA, the CDR3 is TGTGCCAGCAGTGACGGACAAATCTACAATGAGCAGTTCTTC.

The CDR3 protein is CASSTPLLAGAPGELFF. CDR3 bases: TGTGCCAGTAGTACCCCCCTACTAGCGGGGGCCCCCGGGGAGCTGTTTTTT. The chain combines TRBV19 with TRBJ2-2; 11 positions match TRBD2. This CDR3 has 17 amino acids. The germline V gene has CDR1 LNHDA and CDR2 SQIVND (reference sequence). V lost 4 bases, J lost 6 bases, and 10 bases stayed unmatched.

This clone was found a few times. The rearrangement links TRBV2 to TRBJ2-2; D is undetermined. CDR3 size: 13 residues. The V gene lost 5 bases and the J gene lost 1 base, with 5 bases spanning the gap. CDR1 is SNHLY and CDR2 is FYNNEI in the germline V gene. In nucleotides, the CDR3 is TGTGCCAGCAGTTACTGGAACACCGGGGAGCTGTTTTTT. Encoded protein: CASSYWNTGELFF. The entire variable domain, with the rest obtained from reference TRBV2 and TRBJ2-2, is as follows: EPEVTQTPSHQVTQMGQEVILRCVPISNHLYFYWYRQILGQKVEFLVSFYNNEISEKSEIFDDQFSVERPDGSNFTLKIRSTKLEDSAMYFCASSYWNTGELFFGEGSRLTVL.

There are a few counts of this clone. The rearrangement links TRBV7-2 to TRBJ1-4, with a tentative D call TRBD1 (5 bases). V was clipped by 4 bases and J by 13 bases, with 13 bases between them. Germline CDR1 and CDR2: SGHTA and FQGNSA. The CDR3 runs to 12 residues. CDR3 bases: TGTGCCAGCAGCTCGAATCGTGGGGCACTGTTTTTT. Translating it yields CASSSNRGALFF.

This clone was detected a few times. The chain has TRBV4-2 and TRBJ2-1; TRBD2 might be the D (6 bases). CDR1 and CDR2 (germline): LGHNA, YNFKEQ. There are 18 residues in the CDR3. Trimming removed 4 bases at V and 7 bases at J, with 26 bases between. Written as DNA, the CDR3 is TGTGCCAGCAGCCCTCGGGACTCTTTGTTTGTAGAAGAGAATGAGCAGTTCTTC. This translates into CASSPRDSLFVEENEQFF.

The rearrangement links TRBV11-3 to TRBJ2-1; maybe TRBD1 (5 bases). Between the trimmed V and J ends, which lost 5 bases and 11 bases, there was a span of 10 bases. The CDR3 is 11 amino acids. Per the germline V gene, CDR1 is SGHNT and CDR2 is YENEEA. The CDR3 sequence is CASSETVKQFF. The DNA of the CDR3 is TGTGCCAGCAGCGAGACAGTCAAGCAGTTCTTC.

The chain links TRBV30 to TRBJ1-3; D call uncertain. Germline CDR1 and CDR2: GTSNPN and SVGIG (reference sequence). The CDR3 is 14 amino acids. V shed 2 bases and J shed 9 bases, with 17 bases lying between them. The CDR3 nucleotides are TGTGCCTGGAGTCCGATGACACCAGGAGGCACCATATATTTT. It yields the protein CAWSPMTPGGTIYF.

This clone was observed a few times. The rearrangement joins TRBV10-2 to TRBJ2-1; maybe TRBD2 (6 bases). There are 15 residues in the CDR3. Trimming left V 3 bases short and J 6 bases short, with 15 bases between. Germline V gene lookup returns CDR1 WSHSY and CDR2 SAAADI. The CDR3 spells CASSDSFSGINEQFF. DNA of the CDR3: TGCGCCAGCAGTGACTCCTTTAGCGGAATCAATGAGCAGTTCTTC.

This clone was recorded a few times. The J gene is TRBJ2-7, the V gene TRBV7-2; D ambiguous. Germline-derived CDR1 and CDR2 are SGHTA and FQGNSA. The CDR3 totals 14 residues. V was pared by 1 base and J by 1 base, with 8 bases between. CDR3 sequence: CASSLDPSSYEQYF. The CDR3 DNA reads TGTGCCAGCAGCTTAGATCCGTCGTCCTACGAGCAGTACTTC.

This clone was found a few times. The rearrangement joins TRBV5-1 to TRBJ2-7; 8 nucleotides agree with TRBD1. The germline gives CDR1 SGHRS, CDR2 YFSETQ. The CDR3 length is 14 residues. V lost 0 bases and J lost 3; bases outside the gene matches: 2. The CDR3 protein is CASSLGQGNYEQYF. The CDR3 DNA follows: TGCGCCAGCAGCTTGGGACAGGGGAACTACGAGCAGTACTTC.

The V and J genes are TRBV6-5 and TRBJ1-2, with D possibly matching TRBD1 (6 bases). The V gene lost 6 bases and the J gene lost 4 bases, with 18 bases spanning the gap. CDR1 is MNHEY and CDR2 is SVGAGI in the germline V gene. The CDR3 is made up of 15 amino acids. In DNA form, the CDR3 reads TGTGCCAGCAGATCGACAAGGGAGGGGGTCTATGGCTACACCTTC. Translation gives CASRSTREGVYGYTF.

In this sample, this clone turned up a few times. V gene TRBV5-6 combines with J gene TRBJ1-2; D gene unclear. V lost 1 base and J lost 2, with 12 bases in between. There are 15 residues in the CDR3. Per germline, CDR1 SGHDT and CDR2 YYEEEE. The CDR3 protein is CASSLLGSGNYGYTF. The DNA of the CDR3 is TGTGCCAGCAGCTTGCTGGGCAGTGGAAACTATGGCTACACCTTC.

J is TRBJ1-4 and V is TRBV4-1; D might be TRBD1 (5 bases). Germline V lookup: CDR1 MGHRA, CDR2 YSYEKL. V was shortened by 6 bases and J by 8 bases, with 13 bases between the two germline ends. The CDR3 consists of 13 residues. CDR3: CASRLRVSEKLFF. CDR3 DNA sequence: TGCGCCAGCAGGCTCAGGGTATCCGAAAAACTGTTTTTT.

This clone was counted between two and nine times. The same CDR3 arises from other DNA sequences in this sample as well. The chain combines TRBV9 with TRBJ2-5; TRBD1 matches 10 bases. V trimming: 5 bases; J trimming: 3 bases; junction bases outside the gene matches: 4. The CDR3 contains 14 residues. Germline-derived CDR1 and CDR2 are SGDLS and YYNGEE. In DNA form, the CDR3 reads TGTGCCAGCAGTGCCGGGACAGGGGAAGAGACCCAGTACTTC. It yields the protein CASSAGTGEETQYF.

In nucleotides, the CDR3 is TGTGCCAGCAGCCGACTAGCGGGAGCTATCGGCAATGAGCAGTTCTTC. This translates into CASSRLAGAIGNEQFF. The chain uses TRBV11-2 and TRBJ2-1, with 12 bases lining up with TRBD2. V shed 5 bases, J shed 6 bases, and the junction held 8 bases outside the gene matches. The CDR3 totals 16 residues. Germline V lookup: CDR1 SGHAT, CDR2 FQNNGV.

CDR3 loop: CASSSRWSSETQYF. The CDR3 DNA follows: TGTGCCAGCAGTTCTCGGTGGAGCTCAGAGACCCAGTACTTC. J is TRBJ2-5 and V is TRBV27, with D hard to call. The germline V and J ends were trimmed by 4 bases and 4 bases, with 13 bases remaining between them. The CDR3 has 14 amino acids. Germline lookup yields CDR1 MNHEY and CDR2 SMNVEV (reference sequence).

In this sample, this clone turned up many times. The V and J genes are TRBV7-9 and TRBJ2-3; a possible D gene is TRBD1 (6 bases). Trimming removed 3 bases from V and 5 bases from J, with 15 bases in between. Germline V CDR1 and CDR2: SEHNR, FQNEAQ (reference sequence). The CDR3 has 15 amino acids. CDR3 sequence (DNA): TGTGCCAGCAGCTTTACAAGGGGGACCTTAGATACGCAGTATTTT. Its translation is CASSFTRGTLDTQYF. Full variable domain (rest looked up from reference TRBV7-9 and TRBJ2-3): DTGVSQNPRHKITKRGQNVTFRCDPISEHNRLYWYRQTLGQGPEFLTYFQNEAQLEKSRLLSDRFSAERPKGSFSTLEIQRTEQGDSAMYLCASSFTRGTLDTQYFGPGTRLTVL.

The chain uses TRBV5-1 and TRBJ2-7; tentatively, D is TRBD2 (6 bases). This CDR3 contains 16 residues. Trimming took 5 bases from V and 7 from J, leaving 25 bases between them. Germline CDR1 reads SGHRS; CDR2 reads YFSETQ. CDR3 sequence (DNA): TGCGCCAGCAGTGAAGCTACCTACGTTCTTGGAGGGGAGCAGTACTTC. This sequence encodes CASSEATYVLGGEQYF.